These 28 T cell receptor beta chains were all obtained from the same sample, sequenced in a study of blood T cell repertoires in COVID-19. The assay was immunoSEQ multiplex PCR, and TCRdb's table has in-frame clones only and misses some. The sample lists about 130,000 clones, around 82% occurring once. The sequenced sample consisted of peripheral blood. These TCRs come from a woman aged 30 to 39 who had recovered from COVID-19.

This rearrangement joins TRBV28 to TRBJ2-1; maybe TRBD1 (6 bases). This CDR3 spans 15 amino acids. Trimming removed 8 bases from V and 4 bases from J, with 18 bases in between. Germline lookup yields CDR1 MDHEN and CDR2 SYDVKM. The CDR3 DNA reads TGTGCCAGCCTACCCTTCAGGGGCTCGTACAATGAGCAGTTCTTC. Protein product: CASLPFRGSYNEQFF.

The chain carries TRBV5-1 and TRBJ2-6, with TRBD2 matching over 10 bases. The V segment lost 4 bases and the J segment 0 bases; nucleotides outside the gene matches: 10. The CDR3 loop spans 19 amino acids. Germline values: CDR1 SGHRS, CDR2 YFSETQ. The DNA of the CDR3 is TGCGCCAGCAGCGACAGCCGACTAGCGGGCCTCTCTGGGGCCAACGTCCTGACTTTC. Its protein product is CASSDSRLAGLSGANVLTF.

This chain links TRBV5-6 with TRBJ1-1; 8 bases align to TRBD1. The junction had 11 bases not matched to a gene; V was cut back by 3 bases and J by 1 base. CDR3 length: 17 residues. Germline V gene lookup returns CDR1 SGHDT and CDR2 YYEEEE. CDR3 protein: CASSSGRTGLRNTEAFF. The CDR3 DNA is TGTGCCAGCAGCTCCGGGAGGACAGGGCTTAGGAACACTGAAGCTTTCTTT.

V usage is TRBV4-1 and J usage is TRBJ2-5, with 11 bases matching TRBD2. Germline CDR1 reads MGHRA; CDR2 reads YSYEKL. V trimming: 3 bases; J trimming: 2 bases; junction bases outside the gene matches: 8. CDR3 length: 17 residues. The CDR3 spells CASSQGTSGTSQETQYF. CDR3 sequence (DNA): TGCGCCAGCAGCCAGGGGACTAGCGGAACTAGTCAAGAGACCCAGTACTTC.

The V gene is TRBV7-8, the J gene TRBJ1-1; weak D call: TRBD1 (6 bases). The CDR3 covers 15 residues. From germline, CDR1 is SGHVS and CDR2 FQNEAQ. V was shortened by 0 bases and J by 2 bases, with 10 bases between the two germline ends. As DNA, the CDR3 is TGTGCCAGCAGCTTAGCCGGGACACCAAACACTGAAGCTTTCTTT. The encoded protein is CASSLAGTPNTEAFF. Variable domain in full (rest from reference TRBV7-8 and TRBJ1-1): GAGVSQSPRYKVAKRGQDVALRCDPISGHVSLFWYQQALGQGPEFLTYFQNEAQLDKSGLPSDRFFAERPEGSVSTLKIQRTQQEDSAVYLCASSLAGTPNTEAFFGQGTRLTVV.

This rearrangement joins TRBV7-8 to TRBJ2-7, with 7 bases identical to TRBD1. The CDR3 is 14 residues long. Germline assignment: CDR1 SGHVS and CDR2 FQNEAQ. The junction had 6 bases not matched to a gene; V was cut back by 4 bases and J by 3 bases. CDR3 DNA: TGTGCCAGCAGCTACGACAGGGAAGTCTACGAGCAGTACTTC. This gives the protein CASSYDREVYEQYF. Full variable domain (missing parts from reference TRBV7-8 and TRBJ2-7): GAGVSQSPRYKVAKRGQDVALRCDPISGHVSLFWYQQALGQGPEFLTYFQNEAQLDKSGLPSDRFFAERPEGSVSTLKIQRTQQEDSAVYLCASSYDREVYEQYFGPGTRLTVT.

The chain joins TRBV27 to TRBJ1-2; 7 positions agree with TRBD1. Per the germline V gene, CDR1 is MNHEY and CDR2 is SMNVEV (reference sequence). This CDR3 has 17 residues. V lost 5 bases, J lost 8 bases, and 20 bases stayed unmatched. The CDR3 reads CASSLIKGPPTGNGYTF. The CDR3 coding sequence is TGTGCCAGCAGTCTCATTAAAGGGCCTCCGACAGGGAACGGCTACACCTTC.

This rearrangement joins TRBV19 to TRBJ1-4; 7 nucleotides match TRBD1. The V gene end was trimmed by 2 bases and the J gene end by 8 bases; junction bases not matched to a gene: 5. CDR3 length: 14 amino acids. CDR1 is LNHDA and CDR2 is SQIVND in the germline V gene (reference sequence). The CDR3 spells CASSIQGGGEKLFF. The CDR3 coding sequence is TGTGCCAGTAGTATACAGGGGGGAGGCGAAAAACTGTTTTTT.

V and J are TRBV5-1 and TRBJ1-6, with a tentative D call TRBD1 (5 bases). Trimming cost V 5 bases and J 7 bases, with 13 bases left between them. This CDR3 is 14 amino acids long. Per the germline V gene, CDR1 is SGHRS and CDR2 is YFSETQ. The chain's CDR3 is CASSDGGWNSPLHF. The CDR3 nucleotides are TGCGCCAGCAGTGACGGGGGGTGGAATTCACCCCTCCACTTT. Supplemented by reference TRBV5-1 and TRBJ1-6, the full variable domain reads KAGVTQTPRYLIKTRGQQVTLSCSPISGHRSVSWYQQTPGQGLQFLFEYFSETQRNKGNFPGRFSGRQFSNSRSEMNVSTLELGDSALYLCASSDGGWNSPLHFGNGTRLTVT.

The chain couples TRBV6-2 or TRBV6-3 to TRBJ1-2; 8 nucleotides agree with TRBD1. There are 16 residues in the CDR3. V gave up 6 bases and J gave up 0 bases; unmatched junction bases: 9. Per germline, CDR1 MNHEY and CDR2 SVGEGT. In nucleotides, the CDR3 is TGTGCCAGCAGCCCTTTTGCAGGGGGCCCTAACTATGGCTACACCTTC. Translation gives CASSPFAGGPNYGYTF.

The chain is built from TRBV5-6 and TRBJ1-1; tentative D call: TRBD1 (6 bases). Germline assignment: CDR1 SGHDT and CDR2 YYEEEE. This CDR3 is built from 15 residues. V lost 2 bases to trimming and J lost 3 bases, with 14 bases between them. CDR3 sequence: CASSFTGRGDTEAFF. The DNA of the CDR3 is TGTGCCAGCAGCTTCACAGGGAGGGGGGACACTGAAGCTTTCTTT.

This chain uses TRBV13 with TRBJ1-2, with a possible D match to TRBD1 (6 bases). This CDR3 spans 14 amino acids. Between the trimmed V and J ends, which lost 5 bases and 0 bases, there was a span of 10 bases. CDR1 and CDR2 (germline): PRHDT, FYEKMQ (reference sequence). The CDR3 DNA follows: TGTGCCAGCAGCCAGGGGTCGACTAACTATGGCTACACCTTC. Protein: CASSQGSTNYGYTF.

The V call is TRBV19, the J call TRBJ2-5; D gene ambiguous. The germline V and J ends were trimmed by 3 bases and 1 base, with 15 bases remaining between them. The germline V gene has CDR1 LNHDA and CDR2 SQIVND (reference sequence). The CDR3 runs 16 residues. In DNA, the CDR3 is TGTGCCAGTAGTATCTGGGCAGGTCCCGCCCAAGAGACCCAGTACTTC. Translated, it gives CASSIWAGPAQETQYF. Using reference TRBV19 and TRBJ2-5 for the parts outside the CDR3, the full variable domain is DGGITQSPKYLFRKEGQNVTLSCEQNLNHDAMYWYRQDPGQGLRLIYYSQIVNDFQKGDIAEGYSVSREKKESFPLTVTSAQKNPTAFYLCASSIWAGPAQETQYFGPGTRLLVL.

A word on this clone: Other nucleotide sequences from this sample produce the same CDR3. The J gene is TRBJ1-2, the V gene TRBV6-5; possible D gene TRBD1, 5 bases. V was clipped by 6 bases and J by 7 bases, with 9 bases between them. Germline CDR1 MNHEY, CDR2 SVGAGI. The CDR3 covers 11 residues. The CDR3 region is CASSQGGGYTF. The CDR3, as DNA: TGTGCCAGCAGCCAGGGAGGTGGCTACACCTTC.

The V call is TRBV5-1, the J call TRBJ2-1, with 11 bases fitting TRBD2. V was clipped by 2 bases and J by 1 base; unmatched bases: 5. The CDR3 contains 17 residues. Germline CDR1 is SGHRS and CDR2 is YFSETQ. The CDR3 DNA follows: TGCGCCAGCAGCTTTGAGTCTAGCGGGAGGTCCTACAATGAGCAGTTCTTC. Protein: CASSFESSGRSYNEQFF.

This clone was seen only a few times. The V and J genes are TRBV9 and TRBJ1-2; possibly TRBD1 for D (6 bases). The V gene's germline CDR1 is SGDLS and CDR2 YYNGEE. The V end was cut by 2 bases, the J end by 2 bases, with 13 bases between. The CDR3 spans 15 residues. This CDR3 is CASSVSRQANYGYTF. The DNA for the CDR3 is TGTGCCAGCAGCGTTAGCCGACAGGCGAACTATGGCTACACCTTC.

J is TRBJ2-7 and V is TRBV29-1; 10 bases map to TRBD1. Germline CDR1 is SQVTM and CDR2 is ANQGSEA. Unmatched junction bases numbered 2, after V lost 3 bases and J lost 3 bases. The CDR3 extends over 13 amino acids. The CDR3 sequence is CSVERDRGYEQYF. The CDR3 DNA reads TGCAGCGTTGAGAGGGACAGGGGCTACGAGCAGTACTTC.

The CDR3 loop is CSVLAGSSYEQYF. The CDR3 bases are TGCAGCGTACTAGCGGGGAGCTCCTACGAGCAGTACTTC. This chain uses TRBV29-1 with TRBJ2-7; the match to TRBD2 covers 10 bases. Germline V CDR1 and CDR2: SQVTM, ANQGSEA. V lost 6 bases, J lost 0 bases, and 2 bases stayed unmatched. This CDR3 contains 13 residues.

The chain recombines TRBV3-1 (or the pseudogene TRBV3-2) with TRBJ1-1; 9 positions agree with TRBD1. The CDR3 totals 15 residues. Germline-derived CDR1 and CDR2 are LGHDT and YNNKEL (reference sequence). Losses at the gene ends were 4 bases for V and 3 bases for J; bases not matched to a gene: 6. The CDR3 nucleotides read TGTGCCAGCAGCCCTCTGACAGGGGGATACACTGAAGCTTTCTTT. This gives the protein CASSPLTGGYTEAFF.

V gene TRBV2 combines with J gene TRBJ1-4, with 9 positions matching TRBD1. CDR1 and CDR2 (germline): SNHLY, FYNNEI. The CDR3 runs to 16 residues. Trimming removed 10 bases from V and 0 bases from J; junction bases left unmatched: 9. DNA of the CDR3: TGTGCCATCTGCCGGGACAGGGCTGCAACTAATGAAAAACTGTTTTTT. It translates to CAICRDRAATNEKLFF.

The chain recombines TRBV7-9 with TRBJ2-2, with 7 nucleotides matching TRBD1. With V trimmed by 5 bases and J by 6 bases, 9 bases remained unmatched. This CDR3 has 15 amino acids. The germline gives CDR1 SEHNR, CDR2 FQNEAQ (reference sequence). The CDR3 loop reads CASSRLVGGAGELFF. CDR3 in DNA: TGTGCCAGCAGCCGTTTGGTAGGGGGCGCCGGGGAGCTGTTTTTT.

The chain links TRBV7-3 to TRBJ2-1, with 8 bases fitting TRBD2. The CDR3 length is 17 residues. Germline CDR1 SGHTA, CDR2 FQGTGA. Trimming cost V 3 bases and J 8 bases; bases outside gene matches: 15. The CDR3 sequence: CASSFRSGTRYLDEQFF. In DNA form, the CDR3 reads TGTGCCAGCAGCTTTCGATCCGGGACTAGGTACTTAGATGAGCAGTTCTTC. Drawing the rest from reference TRBV7-3 and TRBJ2-1, the complete variable domain is GAGVSQTPSNKVTEKGKYVELRCDPISGHTALYWYRQSLGQGPEFLIYFQGTGAADDSGLPNDRFFAVRPEGSVSTLKIQRTERGDSAVYLCASSFRSGTRYLDEQFFGPGTRLTVL.

This clone was observed a single time. The chain has TRBV15 and TRBJ2-5; D remains ambiguous. V lost 0 bases and J lost 0, with 17 bases in between. The germline V gene has CDR1 LNHNV and CDR2 YYDKDF (reference sequence). This CDR3 is 18 amino acids long. CDR3 sequence reads: CATSRDLRAGENQETQYF. CDR3 in DNA: TGTGCCACCAGCAGAGATCTGAGAGCAGGTGAGAACCAAGAGACCCAGTACTTC.

This sequence joins TRBV14 and TRBJ2-5; D remains ambiguous. CDR1 is SGHDN, CDR2 FVKESK, per germline. CDR3 length: 15 residues. Between the trimmed V and J ends, which lost 4 bases and 3 bases, there was a span of 15 bases. The CDR3: CASSPSVTPKETQYF. The CDR3 DNA is TGTGCCAGCAGCCCAAGCGTGACCCCGAAAGAGACCCAGTACTTC.

This clone was observed a handful of times. The chain has TRBV7-9 and TRBJ2-4; 9 positions agree with TRBD2. This CDR3 is built from 15 residues. Germline CDR1 and CDR2: SEHNR and FQNEAQ (reference sequence). V lost 5 bases to trimming and J lost 4 bases; unmatched junction nucleotides: 6. Here the CDR3 DNA reads TGTGCCAGCAGCCAAGCTAGCGGGGTTAAAAACATTCAGTACTTC. This encodes CASSQASGVKNIQYF.

The chain is built from TRBV18 and TRBJ2-7; D might be TRBD2 (5 bases). Germline assignment: CDR1 KGHSH and CDR2 LQKENI. Trimming pared 4 bases from V and 3 bases from J, leaving 16 bases between. The CDR3 loop spans 15 amino acids. CDR3 amino acids: CASSLGAGTRYEQYF. The CDR3 coding sequence is TGTGCCAGCTCACTGGGAGCCGGAACCCGCTACGAGCAGTACTTC.

Only a few counts were recorded for this clone. V gene TRBV7-3 combines with J gene TRBJ2-3; 9 nucleotides agree with TRBD2. The length of the CDR3 is 16 residues. Germline V CDR1 and CDR2: SGHTA, FQGTGA. V was pared by 9 bases and J by 4 bases, with 14 bases of the junction left unmatched. CDR3 sequence: CASAPRAGGLADTQYF. Written as DNA, the CDR3 is TGTGCCAGTGCCCCCCGCGCGGGGGGGCTTGCAGATACGCAGTATTTT.

This rearrangement joins TRBV19 to TRBJ2-2; 13 bases are a match to TRBD2. After removal of 3 bases from V and 5 bases from J, the junction contained 9 bases not matched to a gene. Germline loops: CDR1 LNHDA, CDR2 SQIVND (reference sequence). This CDR3 comprises 18 residues. The CDR3 loop reads CASSIPRLAGGRTGELFF. The DNA of the CDR3 is TGTGCCAGTAGTATTCCCCGACTAGCGGGAGGAAGGACCGGGGAGCTGTTTTTT. The full variable domain, in which reference TRBV19 and TRBJ2-2 provide the parts outside the CDR3, is DGGITQSPKYLFRKEGQNVTLSCEQNLNHDAMYWYRQDPGQGLRLIYYSQIVNDFQKGDIAEGYSVSREKKESFPLTVTSAQKNPTAFYLCASSIPRLAGGRTGELFFGEGSRLTVL.